This is a list of T cell receptor beta chains from one sample in a study of somatic mutations in cytotoxic T cells in rheumatoid arthritis. The protocol was immunoSEQ multiplex PCR, while the TCRdb copy is restricted to in-frame clones and leaves out a portion. The sample yields about 16,000 clones, approximately 77% seen once. The material sequenced was CD8+ T cells sorted from blood. The receptor set was obtained from an adult with rheumatoid arthritis. The CDR3 runs from the conserved cysteine through the conserved F or W. D genes are given only for firm matches. Some rows mark clone size as missing; the rest say once, few, many or name a class of expanded clone.

V gene	D gene	J gene	clone size	CDR3 DNA	CDR3 protein
TRBV2	.	TRBJ1-5	.	TGTGCCAGAAGAGAACAGGGTGAAGGCCAGCCCCAGCATTTT	CARREQGEGQPQHF
TRBV28	TRBD2	TRBJ2-3	.	TGTGCCAGCAGTTTACCCCCGACTAGCGGGGACACAGATACGCAGTATTTT	CASSLPPTSGDTDTQYF
TRBV6-4	TRBD1	TRBJ2-2	few	TGTGCCAGCAGTGACTCGACAGGGGCCGGGGAGCTGTTTTTT	CASSDSTGAGELFF
TRBV11-2	.	TRBJ2-2	.	TGTGCCAGCAGCCCCGGCACCGGGGAGCTGTTTTTT	CASSPGTGELFF
TRBV6-1	TRBD2	TRBJ2-5	.	TGTGCCAGTTGGAGCTGGGGGGGCCAAGAGACCCAGTACTTC	CASWSWGGQETQYF
TRBV7-2	.	TRBJ1-2	.	TGTGCCAGCAGCCCATTAACCCTGAACTATGGCTACACCTTC	CASSPLTLNYGYTF
TRBV29-1	.	TRBJ2-2	.	TGCAGCGTTGGGGGTGAGGAGCTGTTTTTT	CSVGGEELFF
TRBV4-1	TRBD1	TRBJ2-2	.	TGCGCCAGCAGCCCTCCGGACAGGGGGCCCCTCACCGGGGAGCTGTTTTTT	CASSPPDRGPLTGELFF
TRBV4-1	TRBD2	TRBJ2-3	.	TGCGCCAGCAGTCCCAAGGGTCTAGCGGGGGATACGCAGTATTTT	CASSPKGLAGDTQYF
TRBV28	.	TRBJ2-3	.	TGTGCCAGCAGTTTGGTCCAGGGGTCTAGCACAGATACGCAGTATTTT	CASSLVQGSSTDTQYF
TRBV6-1	.	TRBJ1-1	few	TGTGCCAGCAGTGATGGAGTCGAGAGAACTGAAGCTTTCTTT	CASSDGVERTEAFF
TRBV30	.	TRBJ2-1	few	TGTGCCTGGGAGTACAATGAGCAGTTCTTC	CAWEYNEQFF
TRBV27	.	TRBJ1-1	.	TGTGCCAGCAGTCTAAACCCGGACATCCCAACTGAAGCTTTCTTT	CASSLNPDIPTEAFF
TRBV9	.	TRBJ1-6	.	TGTGCCAGCAGCGACTCGGGTAGGACCTATAATTCACCCCTCCACTTT	CASSDSGRTYNSPLHF
TRBV5-6	TRBD2	TRBJ2-2	.	TGTGCCAGCAGACGGGGACTAGCGGGGGGGACGAACACCGGGGAGCTGTTTTTT	CASRRGLAGGTNTGELFF
TRBV5-5	.	TRBJ2-3	.	TGTGCCAGCAGCTTGAGGGAACGTTTAACAGATACGCAGTATTTT	CASSLRERLTDTQYF
TRBV14	.	TRBJ1-6	.	TGTGCCAGCAGCCTCGCGTTGGGTTCACCCCTCCACTTT	CASSLALGSPLHF
TRBV7-9	.	TRBJ1-1	.	TGTGCCAGCAGCTTGGGCAGTAACACTGAAGCTTTCTTT	CASSLGSNTEAFF
TRBV14	.	TRBJ1-2	few	TGTGCCAGCAGCCAAGGAAGGGGGTCCAACACCTTC	CASSQGRGSNTF
TRBV5-4	.	TRBJ1-2	medium-sized	TGTGCCAGCAGCTTGGGTATGGGATCAACCCTCTATGGCTACACCTTC	CASSLGMGSTLYGYTF
TRBV6-1	.	TRBJ2-5	.	TGTGCCAGCAGTGAACCCGAAGGGTGGGAGACCCAGTACTTC	CASSEPEGWETQYF
TRBV7-9	.	TRBJ2-1	few	TGTGCCAGCAGCGGAGGTGGGGTACAGGACAATGAGCAGTTCTTC	CASSGGGVQDNEQFF
TRBV6-5	.	TRBJ2-3	.	TGTGCCAGCAGTGGGGCAGTGGCAGATACGCAGTATTTT	CASSGAVADTQYF
TRBV9	TRBD2	TRBJ2-3	.	TGTGCCAGCAGCGTAGAAGCGGGGGGCACAGATACGCAGTATTTT	CASSVEAGGTDTQYF
TRBV19	.	TRBJ2-1	.	TGTGCCAGCTGTTCGGGGGGCGGTCAGGGTGAGCAGTTCTTC	CASCSGGGQGEQFF
TRBV27	TRBD1	TRBJ1-2	once	TGTGCCAGCAGTCCCCAGGGGGCGGGGTGGGACTATGGCTACACCTTC	CASSPQGAGWDYGYTF
TRBV27	TRBD1	TRBJ2-3	.	TGTGCCAGCACTTCCGGGACAGGGGGCACAGATACGCAGTATTTT	CASTSGTGGTDTQYF
TRBV6-5	.	TRBJ2-7	.	TGTGCCAGCTCCCCGAAGGACGGATTCTACGAGCAGTACTTC	CASSPKDGFYEQYF
TRBV27	TRBD1	TRBJ2-2	.	TGTGCCAGCAGTGCCTCAACAGGGGGAACCGGGGAGCTGTTTTTT	CASSASTGGTGELFF
TRBV7-6	.	TRBJ2-1	.	TGTGCCAGCAGCCCCTTTGGGGGGCTGACGGGTGAGCAGTTCTTC	CASSPFGGLTGEQFF
TRBV11-2	TRBD2	TRBJ2-7	once	TGTGCCAGCAGCTTAGATACGGAACTAGCGGGGACGCACGAGCAGTACTTC	CASSLDTELAGTHEQYF
TRBV9	TRBD2	TRBJ2-3	.	TGTGCCAGCAGCGCTAGGCGAGCGGGGGGGCCGACTAGCACAGATACGCAGTATTTT	CASSARRAGGPTSTDTQYF